This T cell receptor (beta chain) was captured by sequencing in a study of blood T cell repertoires in COVID-19. Assay: immunoSEQ multiplex PCR; the TCRdb copy retains only in-frame clones and omits some. Found here are approximately 260,000 clones, 80% to 90% of them singletons; the top ten hold about a tenth. Recruited during active infection, patients (from Seattle) were subsequently followed longitudinally. The source material was peripheral blood. The clonotype was recovered from a woman aged 70-85 years with COVID-19, enrolled during active disease.

The CDR3 bases are TGTGCCAGCACCGACGAGGACAGGCACAATGAGCAGTTCTTC. Its protein is CASTDEDRHNEQFF. The chain recombines TRBV5-4 with TRBJ2-1; 7 bases line up with TRBD1. The V gene's germline CDR1 is SGHNT and CDR2 YYREEE (reference sequence). The CDR3 has 14 amino acids. With V trimmed by 6 bases and J by 5 bases, 8 bases remained unmatched.